This is a list of T cell receptor beta chains from one sample in a study of T cell responses to AZD1222 COVID-19 vaccine. Clones were sequenced by immunoSEQ multiplex PCR, and TCRdb holds only the in-frame ones, with some missing. The sample consists of 150,000 to 200,000 clones, 94% of them appearing once. Material: peripheral blood, obtained on day 0 of AZD1222 vaccination. Receptors were obtained from an adult in good health. The CDR3 runs from the conserved cysteine through the conserved F or W. The D gene is left open where the match is weak. Clone size is not always given. Where it is, it says once, few, many or a class for expanded clones.

CDR3 protein | CDR3 DNA | D gene | J gene | clone size | V gene | CDR3 length
CASSVEGVAEAFF | TGTGCCAGCAGCGTAGAGGGTGTGGCTGAAGCTTTCTTT | NA | TRBJ1-1 | once | TRBV9 | 13
CASSPKGGPDGYTQYF | TGTGCCAGCAGCCCTAAAGGGGGCCCGGATGGGTATACGCAGTATTTT | TRBD1 | TRBJ2-3 | NA | TRBV11-2 | 16
CTSSQVQDQENTEAFF | TGCACCAGCAGCCAAGTCCAGGATCAAGAGAACACTGAAGCTTTCTTT | NA | TRBJ1-1 | NA | TRBV1 | 16
CASSLEREGYGYTF | TGCGCCAGCAGCTTGGAGAGGGAGGGCTATGGCTACACCTTC | NA | TRBJ1-2 | once | TRBV5-1 | 14
CASSSHPQGQGARGTGELFF | TGTGCCAGCAGCTCCCATCCCCAGGGACAGGGGGCGCGAGGGACCGGGGAGCTGTTTTTT | TRBD1 | TRBJ2-2 | NA | TRBV5-5 | 20
CASSSPYPEDKETQYF | TGTGCCAGCTCCTCCCCGTACCCTGAGGATAAAGAGACCCAGTACTTC | NA | TRBJ2-5 | NA | TRBV27 | 16
CASSRAGGPYGYTF | TGTGCCAGCAGTAGGGCGGGGGGCCCCTATGGCTACACCTTC | NA | TRBJ1-2 | once | TRBV28 | 14
CASSSGLTRETQYF | TGCGCCAGCAGCTCGGGACTAACGCGGGAGACCCAGTACTTC | TRBD2 | TRBJ2-5 | once | TRBV5-1 | 14
CASGGIPGANVLTF | TGTGCCAGCGGTGGAATCCCTGGGGCCAACGTCCTGACTTTC | NA | TRBJ2-6 | NA | TRBV5-5 | 14
CASSLKRNSYEQYF | TGTGCCAGCAGCTTAAAGAGGAACTCCTACGAGCAGTACTTC | NA | TRBJ2-7 | NA | TRBV11-2 | 14
CATGDGPWETTQYF | TGTGCCACAGGGGATGGTCCCTGGGAAACCACCCAGTATTTT | NA | TRBJ2-3 | NA | TRBV24-1 | 14
CASSASGMSSYNEQFF | TGTGCCAGTAGTGCTAGCGGGATGAGCTCCTACAATGAGCAGTTCTTC | TRBD2 | TRBJ2-1 | NA | TRBV19 | 16
CASSYTGGAYNEQFF | TGTGCCAGCAGTTACACTGGCGGGGCTTACAATGAGCAGTTCTTC | NA | TRBJ2-1 | NA | TRBV6-2/TRBV6-3 | 15